This TCR beta chain was observed in a study of T cell responses to AZD1222 COVID-19 vaccine. The study, taken as a whole, reports: Repertoires in all cases were sampled only once the peak T cell response had passed. Elevations in Spike-specific TCR breadth and depth followed administration of two AZD1222 doses.

On this clone itself: No antigen is known for it.

Only in-frame clones appear in the TCRdb table, and some are missing; sequencing was by immunoSEQ multiplex PCR. The sample holds approximately 130,000 clones; less than 90% are singletons and the top ten take less than 30%. V lost 5 bases and J lost 4; bases outside the gene matches: 7. Germline CDR1 and CDR2: SGHDT and YYEEEE. This CDR3 is built from 15 residues. Specimen: peripheral blood, collected on day 0 of AZD1222 vaccination. The receptor was derived from an adult in good health. The J gene is TRBJ1-5, the V gene TRBV5-6; 9 positions match TRBD1. CDR3 region: CASSLGDRENQPQHF. The CDR3, as DNA: TGTGCCAGCAGTCTGGGGGACAGGGAGAATCAGCCCCAGCATTTT.